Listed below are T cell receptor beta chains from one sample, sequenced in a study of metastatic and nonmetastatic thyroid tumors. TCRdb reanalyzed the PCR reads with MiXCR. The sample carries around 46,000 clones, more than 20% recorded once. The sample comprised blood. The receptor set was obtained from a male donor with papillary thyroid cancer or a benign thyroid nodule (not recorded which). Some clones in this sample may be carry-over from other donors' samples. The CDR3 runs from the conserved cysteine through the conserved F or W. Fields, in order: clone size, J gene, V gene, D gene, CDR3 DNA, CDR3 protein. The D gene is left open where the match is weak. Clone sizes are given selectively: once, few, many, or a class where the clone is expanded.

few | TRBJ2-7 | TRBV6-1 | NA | TGTGCCAGCACCCTAACAGGGAGTTCCTACGAGCAGTACTTC | CASTLTGSSYEQYF
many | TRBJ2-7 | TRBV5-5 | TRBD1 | TGTGCCAGCAGCTTTAACAGGGGGCTTAGTCGGGAGCAGTACTTC | CASSFNRGLSREQYF
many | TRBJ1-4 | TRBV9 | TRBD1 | TGTGCCAGCAGCTTTTCGACAGGGGGCGATGAAAAACTGTTTTTT | CASSFSTGGDEKLFF
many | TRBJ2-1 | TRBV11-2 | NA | TGTGCCAGCAGCTTAGAGGGGGGAGTCTCCTACAATGAGCAGTTCTTC | CASSLEGGVSYNEQFF
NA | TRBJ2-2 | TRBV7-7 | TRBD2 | TGTGCTAGCAGCCACACTAGCGGGAGGGCCCCCGGGGAGCTGTTTTTT | CASSHTSGRAPGELFF
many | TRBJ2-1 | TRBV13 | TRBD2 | TGTGCCAGCACACCTAGCGGGGAAAAGGTTGATCTCGAGCAGTTCTTC | CASTPSGEKVDLEQFF
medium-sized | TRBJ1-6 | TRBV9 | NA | TGTGCCAGCAGCGTGCGACAGGATAATTCACCCCTCCACTTT | CASSVRQDNSPLHF
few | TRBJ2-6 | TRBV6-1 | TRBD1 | TGTGCCATCGCCGGGACAGGAGTGACTGTGGCCAACGTCCTGACTTTC | CAIAGTGVTVANVLTF
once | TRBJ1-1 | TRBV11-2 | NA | TGTGCCAGCAGCTGGGCTCGGGGGAAACGTCGGGCTGAAGATTTCTTT | CASSWARGKRRAEDFF
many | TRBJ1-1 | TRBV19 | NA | TGTGCCAGTAGTATTACTGGCCCCGGGACACCTAACACTGAAGCTTTCTTT | CASSITGPGTPNTEAFF
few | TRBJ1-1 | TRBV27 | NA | TGTGCCAGCAGAGTCAGGGGATACATGAACACTGAAGCTTTCTTT | CASRVRGYMNTEAFF
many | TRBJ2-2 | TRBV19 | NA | TGTGCCAGTAGTATGTTGGGGTTTGGCACCGGGGAGCTGTTTTTT | CASSMLGFGTGELFF
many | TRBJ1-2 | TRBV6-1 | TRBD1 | TGTGCCAGCAGTCGCTCGACAGGGATCTATGGCTACACCTTC | CASSRSTGIYGYTF
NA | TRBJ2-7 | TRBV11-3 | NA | TGTGCCAGCAGCTTAGAGGAGGGATTCGAGCAGTACTTC | CASSLEEGFEQYF
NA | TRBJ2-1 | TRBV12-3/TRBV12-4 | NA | TGTGCCAGCAGTTTTAGGAATGAGCAGTTCTTC | CASSFRNEQFF
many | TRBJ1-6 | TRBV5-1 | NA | TGCGCCAGCAGCTCGGATGCAGCGTTGCGGAATTCACCCCTCCACTTT | CASSSDAALRNSPLHF
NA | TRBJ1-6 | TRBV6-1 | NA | TGTGCCAGCAGCCGGGGGGCTACTAATTCACCCCTCAAATTT | CASSRGATNSPLKF
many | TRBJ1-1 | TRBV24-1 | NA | TGTGCCACCACCGAACGGCTCTCCCCTGAAGCTTTCTTT | CATTERLSPEAFF
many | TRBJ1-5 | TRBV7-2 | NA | TGTGCCAGCAGCAATACAGGGTCTGGCAATCAGCCCCAGCATTTT | CASSNTGSGNQPQHF
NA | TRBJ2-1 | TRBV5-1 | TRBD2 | TGCGCCAGCAGCCCCGGGGTACTAGCGGGAGTATCCTACAATGAGCAGTTCTTC | CASSPGVLAGVSYNEQFF
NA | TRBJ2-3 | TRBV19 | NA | TGTGCCAGTAGTATTAGGGGAGATACGCAGTATTTT | CASSIRGDTQYF
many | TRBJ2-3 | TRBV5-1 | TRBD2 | TGCGCCAGCAGCTCTAGCGGGGGGGCCACAGATACGCAGTATTTT | CASSSSGGATDTQYF
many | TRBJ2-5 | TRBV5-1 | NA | TGCGCCAGCAGCTTGGCGACAGGGAGGGGGGAGACCCAGTACTTC | CASSLATGRGETQYF
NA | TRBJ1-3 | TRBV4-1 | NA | TGCGCCAGCAGCCAAGATCGGGTGCAGGGTAAAGGAAACACCATATATTTT | CASSQDRVQGKGNTIYF
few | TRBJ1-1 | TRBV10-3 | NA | TGTGCCATCAGTGGCGTCAAGCCGAACACTGAAGCTTTCTTT | CAISGVKPNTEAFF
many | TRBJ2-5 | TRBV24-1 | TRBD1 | TGTGCCACCAGTGACACGGGACAGGGGGGAGAGACCCAGTACTTC | CATSDTGQGGETQYF
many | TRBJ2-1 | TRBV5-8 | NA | TGTGCCAGCAGCTTGGCCATAGGTCCGGAGCAGTTCTTC | CASSLAIGPEQFF
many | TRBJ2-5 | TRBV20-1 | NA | TGCAGTGCCAGGCGAAGAAGGGGGGCTGGGGAGACCCAGTACTTC | CSARRRRGAGETQYF
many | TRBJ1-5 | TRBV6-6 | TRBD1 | TGTGCCAGCAGTTACGTCCAGGGGGCGCAGCCCCAGCATTTT | CASSYVQGAQPQHF
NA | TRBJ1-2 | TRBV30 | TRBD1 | TGTGCCTGGAGTGGGACAGGGGCTAACCGATATGGCTACACCTTC | CAWSGTGANRYGYTF
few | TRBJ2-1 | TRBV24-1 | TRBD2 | TGTGCCACCAGTGATTCTAGCGGGGTCTCCTACAATGAGCAGTTCTTC | CATSDSSGVSYNEQFF
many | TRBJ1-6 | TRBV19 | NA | TGTGCCAGTAGCAGACGGGTCGGGGCAGGACGCTATAATTCACCCCTCCACTTT | CASSRRVGAGRYNSPLHF
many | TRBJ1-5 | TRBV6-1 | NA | TGTGCCAGCACACGGAAAACCCGGGCCCCTAATCAGCCCCAGCATTTT | CASTRKTRAPNQPQHF
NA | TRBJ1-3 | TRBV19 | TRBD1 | TGTGCCAGTAGTATCACAGGGGGCTCTGGAAACACCATATATTTT | CASSITGGSGNTIYF
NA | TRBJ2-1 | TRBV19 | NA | TGTGCCAGTAGTCATCCCTTATTACCGGGTTCGCCCTACAATGAGCAGTTCTTC | CASSHPLLPGSPYNEQFF